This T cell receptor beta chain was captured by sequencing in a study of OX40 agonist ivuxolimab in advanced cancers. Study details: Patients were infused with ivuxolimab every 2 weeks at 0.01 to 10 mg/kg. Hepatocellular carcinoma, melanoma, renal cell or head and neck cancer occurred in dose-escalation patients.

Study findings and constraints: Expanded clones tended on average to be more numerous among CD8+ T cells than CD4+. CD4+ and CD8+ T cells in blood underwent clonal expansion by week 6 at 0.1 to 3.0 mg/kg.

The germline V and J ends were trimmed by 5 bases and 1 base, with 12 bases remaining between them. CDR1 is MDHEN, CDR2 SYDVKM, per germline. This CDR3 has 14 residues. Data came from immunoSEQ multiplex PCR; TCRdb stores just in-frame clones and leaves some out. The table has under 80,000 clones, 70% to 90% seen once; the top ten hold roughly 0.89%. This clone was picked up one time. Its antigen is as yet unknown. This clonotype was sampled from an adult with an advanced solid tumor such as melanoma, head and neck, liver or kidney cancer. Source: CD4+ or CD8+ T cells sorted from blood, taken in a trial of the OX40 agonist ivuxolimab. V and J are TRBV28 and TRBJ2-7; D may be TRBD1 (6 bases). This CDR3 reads CASSGPGHSYEQYF. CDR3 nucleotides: TGTGCCAGCAGTGGCCCGGGACATTCCTACGAGCAGTACTTC.